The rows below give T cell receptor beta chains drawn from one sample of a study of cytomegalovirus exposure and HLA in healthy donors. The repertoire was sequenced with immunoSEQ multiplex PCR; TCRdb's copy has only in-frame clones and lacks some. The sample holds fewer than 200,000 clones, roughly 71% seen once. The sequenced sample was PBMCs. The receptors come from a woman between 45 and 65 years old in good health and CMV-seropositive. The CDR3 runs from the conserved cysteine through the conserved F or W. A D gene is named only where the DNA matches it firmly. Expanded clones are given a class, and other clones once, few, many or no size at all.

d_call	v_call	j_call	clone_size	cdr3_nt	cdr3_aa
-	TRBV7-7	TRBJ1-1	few	TGTGCCAGCAGCATTAACAGTAACACTGAAGCTTTCTTT	CASSINSNTEAFF
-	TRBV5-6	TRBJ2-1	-	TGTGCCAGCAGTTATGTGGACAGCTACAATGAGCAGTTCTTC	CASSYVDSYNEQFF
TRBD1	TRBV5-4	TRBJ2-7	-	TGTGCCAGCAGCTCCGGGACAGGGGGCTACGAGCAGTACTTC	CASSSGTGGYEQYF
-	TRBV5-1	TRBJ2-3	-	TGCGCCAGCAGCCTGAGAGGGGATACGCAGTATTTT	CASSLRGDTQYF
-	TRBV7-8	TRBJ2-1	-	TGTGCCAGCAGCCCGCGCCACAGGGTAGCCTACAATGAGCAGTTCTTC	CASSPRHRVAYNEQFF
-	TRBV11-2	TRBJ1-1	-	TGTGCCAGCAGCTTGCGGAGGTACACTGAAGCTTTCTTT	CASSLRRYTEAFF
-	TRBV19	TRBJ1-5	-	TGTGCCAGTAGTATCCTTCTCGGTAGCAATCAGCCCCAGCATTTT	CASSILLGSNQPQHF
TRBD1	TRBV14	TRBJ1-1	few	TGTGCCAGCAGCCAACCTTACAGGGGGCAGGACACTGAAGCTTTCTTT	CASSQPYRGQDTEAFF
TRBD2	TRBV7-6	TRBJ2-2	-	TGTGCCAGCAGCTTATTCGCGGGGGGCGCCACCGGGGAGCTGTTTTTT	CASSLFAGGATGELFF
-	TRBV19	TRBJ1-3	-	TGTGCCAGTCCAGGCTCTTCCGGAAACACCATATATTTT	CASPGSSGNTIYF
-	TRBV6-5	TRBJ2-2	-	TGTGCCAGCAGTACAGGACGAAACACCGGGGAGCTGTTTTTT	CASSTGRNTGELFF
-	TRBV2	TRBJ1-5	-	TGTGCCAGCAGAGATAGAGGCAATCAGCCCCAGCATTTT	CASRDRGNQPQHF
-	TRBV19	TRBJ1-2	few	TGTGCCAGTAGTCCGGGGACACCAAGAAACTATGGCTACACCTTC	CASSPGTPRNYGYTF
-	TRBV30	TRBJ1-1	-	TGTGCCTGGAGGGGGGGGGACGGACGACTAGCTTTCTTT	CAWRGGDGRLAFF
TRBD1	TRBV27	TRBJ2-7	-	TGTGTCAGCAGACGGGACAGGAGCCCGATGGGGCAGTACTTC	CVSRRDRSPMGQYF
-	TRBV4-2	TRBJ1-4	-	TGTGCCAGCAGCCTCCGGGGTGGGGGGGAAGAGGCTAATGAAAAACTGTTTTTT	CASSLRGGGEEANEKLFF
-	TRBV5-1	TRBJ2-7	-	TGCGCCAGCAGCTTGTCTGAGTTCTACGAGCAGTACTTC	CASSLSEFYEQYF
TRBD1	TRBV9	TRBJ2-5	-	TGTGCCAGCAGCAGGGGACAGACTAAAGAGACCCAGTACTTC	CASSRGQTKETQYF
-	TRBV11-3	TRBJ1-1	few	TGTGCCAGCAGCTTAAACGGGGTCACTGAAGCTTTCTTT	CASSLNGVTEAFF
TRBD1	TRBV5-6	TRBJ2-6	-	TGTGCCAGCAGCTTGGTAAATTCGGGGACAGCCTCTGGGGCCAACGTCCTGACTTTC	CASSLVNSGTASGANVLTF
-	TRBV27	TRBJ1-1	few	TGTGCCAGCAGTCCCGGGCCCAGGGCAGGGTCGAACACTGAAGCTTTCTTT	CASSPGPRAGSNTEAFF
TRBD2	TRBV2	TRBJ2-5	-	TGTGCCAGCAGTGTGACGGGGGGGCAAGAGACCCAGTACTTC	CASSVTGGQETQYF
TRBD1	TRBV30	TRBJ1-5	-	TGTGCCTGGAGTTCGGACAGGATTAGCAATCAGCCCCAGCATTTT	CAWSSDRISNQPQHF
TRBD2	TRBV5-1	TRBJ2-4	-	TGCGCCAGCAGCCTGACGGAGACTAGCGGGTTACAGTACTTC	CASSLTETSGLQYF
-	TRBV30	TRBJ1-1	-	TGTGCCTGGAGTGTCGGCGGGCTCACTGAAGCTTTCTTT	CAWSVGGLTEAFF
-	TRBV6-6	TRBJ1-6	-	TGTGCCAGCAGTTTGCCGGGGACAAATTCACCCCTCCACTTT	CASSLPGTNSPLHF
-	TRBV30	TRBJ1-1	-	TGTGCCTGGACCAACGGGGTGAACACTGAAGCTTTCTTT	CAWTNGVNTEAFF
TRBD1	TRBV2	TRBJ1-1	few	TGTGCCAGCACCGGGACAGGGAGGACTGAAGCTTTCTTT	CASTGTGRTEAFF
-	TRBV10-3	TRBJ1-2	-	TGTGCCATCAGTGGAGTACAGGATGGTAACTATGGCTACACCTTC	CAISGVQDGNYGYTF
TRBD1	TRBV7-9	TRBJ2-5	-	TGTGCCAGCAGCTCGGGTAGACAGGGATTCGAAGAGACCCAGTACTTC	CASSSGRQGFEETQYF
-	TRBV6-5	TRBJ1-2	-	TGTGCCAGCAGCCCCCTCTCGGGGGGCTACACCTTC	CASSPLSGGYTF
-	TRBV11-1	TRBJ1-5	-	TGTGCCAGCAGCGTCGACAGTCTGCAGCCCCAGCATTTT	CASSVDSLQPQHF